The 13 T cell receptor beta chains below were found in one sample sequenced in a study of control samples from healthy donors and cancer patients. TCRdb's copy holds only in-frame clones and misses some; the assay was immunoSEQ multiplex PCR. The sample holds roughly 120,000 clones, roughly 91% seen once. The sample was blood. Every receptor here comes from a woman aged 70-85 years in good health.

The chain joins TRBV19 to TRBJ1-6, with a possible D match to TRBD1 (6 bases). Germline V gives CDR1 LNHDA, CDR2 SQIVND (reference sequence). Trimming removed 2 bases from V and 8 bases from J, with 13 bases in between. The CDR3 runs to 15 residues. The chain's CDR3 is CASSISGASDSPLHF. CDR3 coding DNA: TGTGCCAGTAGTATATCAGGGGCGAGCGATTCACCCCTCCACTTT.

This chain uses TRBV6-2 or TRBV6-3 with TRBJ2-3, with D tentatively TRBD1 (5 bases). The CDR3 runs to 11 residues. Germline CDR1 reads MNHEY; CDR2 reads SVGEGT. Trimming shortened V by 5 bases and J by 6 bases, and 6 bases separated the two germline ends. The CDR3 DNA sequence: TGTGCCAGCAGTCACAGGGATACGCAGTATTTT. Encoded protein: CASSHRDTQYF.

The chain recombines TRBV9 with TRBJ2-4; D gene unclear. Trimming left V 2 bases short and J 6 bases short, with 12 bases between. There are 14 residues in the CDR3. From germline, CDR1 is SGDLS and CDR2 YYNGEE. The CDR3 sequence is CASSVGGEGNIQYF. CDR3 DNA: TGTGCCAGCAGCGTGGGCGGAGAAGGAAACATTCAGTACTTC.

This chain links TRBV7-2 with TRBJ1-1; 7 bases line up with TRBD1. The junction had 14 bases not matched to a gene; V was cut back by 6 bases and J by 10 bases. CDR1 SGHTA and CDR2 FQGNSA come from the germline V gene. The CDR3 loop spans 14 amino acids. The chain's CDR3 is CASRSDRARGVAFF. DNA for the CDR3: TGTGCCAGCAGATCTGACAGGGCCCGAGGAGTAGCTTTCTTT.

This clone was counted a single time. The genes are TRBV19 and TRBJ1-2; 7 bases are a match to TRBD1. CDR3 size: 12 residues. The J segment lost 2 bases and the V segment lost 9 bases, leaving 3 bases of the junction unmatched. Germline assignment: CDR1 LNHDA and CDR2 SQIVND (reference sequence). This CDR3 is CASGQANYGYTF. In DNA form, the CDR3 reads TGTGCCAGCGGACAGGCAAACTATGGCTACACCTTC.

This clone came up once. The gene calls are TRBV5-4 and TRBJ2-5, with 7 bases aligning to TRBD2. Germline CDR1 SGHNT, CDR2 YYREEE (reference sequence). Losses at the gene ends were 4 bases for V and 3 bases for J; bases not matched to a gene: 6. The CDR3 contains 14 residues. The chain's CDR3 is CASSRVGGEETQYF. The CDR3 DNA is TGTGCCAGCAGCCGGGTTGGGGGGGAAGAGACCCAGTACTTC.

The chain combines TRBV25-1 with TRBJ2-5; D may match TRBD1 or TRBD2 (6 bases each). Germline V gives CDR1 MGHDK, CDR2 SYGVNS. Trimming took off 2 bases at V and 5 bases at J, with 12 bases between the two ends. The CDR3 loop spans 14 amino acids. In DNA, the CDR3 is TGTGCCAGCAGTGAACTCGGGGGCCAGGAGACCCAGTACTTC. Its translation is CASSELGGQETQYF.

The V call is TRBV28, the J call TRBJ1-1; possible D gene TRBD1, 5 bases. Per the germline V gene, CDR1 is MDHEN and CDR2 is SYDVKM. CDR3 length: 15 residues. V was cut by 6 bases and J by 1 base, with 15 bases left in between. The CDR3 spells CASSPQGVGNTEAFF. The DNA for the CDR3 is TGTGCCAGCAGCCCGCAGGGTGTCGGGAACACTGAAGCTTTCTTT.

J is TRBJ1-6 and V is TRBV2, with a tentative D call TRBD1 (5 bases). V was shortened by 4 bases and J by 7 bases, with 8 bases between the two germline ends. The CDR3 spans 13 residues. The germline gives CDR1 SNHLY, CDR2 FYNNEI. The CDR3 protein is CASSGGSNSPLHF. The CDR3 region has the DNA TGTGCCAGCAGTGGGGGGTCAAATTCACCCCTCCACTTT.

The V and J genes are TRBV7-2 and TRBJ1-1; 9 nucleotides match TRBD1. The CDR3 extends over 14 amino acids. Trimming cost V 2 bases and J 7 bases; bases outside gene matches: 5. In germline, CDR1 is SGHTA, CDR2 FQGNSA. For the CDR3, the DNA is TGTGCCAGCAGCTTATTCGACAGGGGGGGTGAAGCTTTCTTT. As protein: CASSLFDRGGEAFF.

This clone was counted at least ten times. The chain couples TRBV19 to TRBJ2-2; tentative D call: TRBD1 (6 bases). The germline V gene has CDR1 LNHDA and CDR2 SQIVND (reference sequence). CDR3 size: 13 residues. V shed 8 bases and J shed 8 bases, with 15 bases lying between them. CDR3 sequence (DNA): TGTGCCAGTCAGGGGAATATGGCGGGGGAGCTGTTTTTT. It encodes CASQGNMAGELFF.

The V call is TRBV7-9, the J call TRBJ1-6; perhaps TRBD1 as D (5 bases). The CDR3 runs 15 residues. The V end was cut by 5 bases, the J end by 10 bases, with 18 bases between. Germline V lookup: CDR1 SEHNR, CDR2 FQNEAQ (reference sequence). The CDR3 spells CASSPPSGAVSPLHF. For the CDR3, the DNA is TGTGCCAGCAGCCCCCCTTCTGGGGCGGTGTCACCCCTCCACTTT.

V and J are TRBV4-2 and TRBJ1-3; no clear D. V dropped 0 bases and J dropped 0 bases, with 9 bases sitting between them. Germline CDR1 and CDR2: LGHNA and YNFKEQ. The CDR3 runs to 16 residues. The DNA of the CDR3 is TGTGCCAGCAGCCAAGAAGTGGGGAGCTCTGGAAACACCATATATTTT. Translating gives CASSQEVGSSGNTIYF.